This T cell receptor (beta chain) was captured in a study of blood T cell repertoires in COVID-19. Overall study context: The United States, Italy and Spain provided the acute and convalescent COVID-19 samples.

Methods used by the authors: The assay estimated nucleated cells by amplifying reference gene primers. Profiling relied on immunoSEQ multiplex PCR, and the TCRdb table lists in-frame clones only, not all of them. From that table come the V and J calls and clone size; the DNA was used to work out D and trimming. Among a few hundred thousand clones listed, approximately 87% were seen once. This CDR3 spans 13 amino acids. Germline CDR1 and CDR2: ENHRY and SYGVKD. V dropped 5 bases and J dropped 7; count of bases not matched to a gene: 5. This clone was counted once. The sequencing sample was made of peripheral blood. The source is a woman aged 25-40 years with COVID-19, enrolled during active disease. This chain joins TRBV10-3 and TRBJ2-1, with 7 bases fitting TRBD2. In DNA form, the CDR3 reads TGTGCCATCAGTCAAGCGGGAACGAATGAGCAGTTCTTC. It translates to CAISQAGTNEQFF.